Listed below are T cell receptor beta chains from one sample, sequenced in a study of cytomegalovirus exposure and HLA in healthy donors. Sequencing used immunoSEQ multiplex PCR; TCRdb keeps in-frame clones, though not all of them. The sample consists of about 100,000 clones, 76% of them appearing once. Sequencing used PBMCs. These receptors were taken from a woman under 30 in good health and CMV-seropositive. Both conserved end residues are part of each CDR3. Fields, in order: V gene, J gene, D gene, clone size, CDR3 length, CDR3 protein, CDR3 DNA. The D gene is left open where the match is weak. Some rows mark clone size as missing; the rest say once, few, many or name a class of expanded clone.

v_call: TRBV7-2
j_call: TRBJ1-1
d_call: .
clone_size: .
cdr3_length: 14
cdr3_aa: CASSLNSVNTEAFF
cdr3_nt: TGTGCCAGCAGCTTAAATTCTGTGAACACTGAAGCTTTCTTT

v_call: TRBV4-2
j_call: TRBJ1-2
d_call: .
clone_size: .
cdr3_length: 13
cdr3_aa: CASSQGEDGGYTF
cdr3_nt: TGTGCCAGCAGCCAAGGGGAGGACGGCGGCTACACCTTC

v_call: TRBV6-6
j_call: TRBJ2-7
d_call: .
clone_size: .
cdr3_length: 12
cdr3_aa: CASSSDSYEQYF
cdr3_nt: TGTGCCAGCAGCAGCGACAGCTACGAGCAGTACTTC

v_call: TRBV7-2
j_call: TRBJ2-1
d_call: TRBD2
clone_size: .
cdr3_length: 16
cdr3_aa: CASSWPTSGRKYEQFF
cdr3_nt: TGTGCCAGCAGCTGGCCGACTAGCGGGAGGAAGTATGAGCAGTTCTTC

v_call: TRBV30
j_call: TRBJ2-7
d_call: TRBD2
clone_size: .
cdr3_length: 15
cdr3_aa: CAWSLGLAGEYEQYF
cdr3_nt: TGTGCCTGGAGTCTGGGACTAGCGGGAGAGTACGAGCAGTACTTC

v_call: TRBV30
j_call: TRBJ1-6
d_call: TRBD1
clone_size: .
cdr3_length: 13
cdr3_aa: CAWTGTGHAPLHF
cdr3_nt: TGTGCCTGGACCGGGACAGGGCATGCACCCCTCCACTTT

v_call: TRBV19
j_call: TRBJ1-2
d_call: .
clone_size: .
cdr3_length: 15
cdr3_aa: CASSIQGGYQYGYTF
cdr3_nt: TGTGCCAGTAGTATTCAAGGAGGTTACCAATATGGCTACACCTTC

v_call: TRBV28
j_call: TRBJ1-1
d_call: .
clone_size: .
cdr3_length: 14
cdr3_aa: CASIPGLSNTEAFF
cdr3_nt: TGTGCCAGCATCCCTGGTCTATCCAACACTGAAGCTTTCTTT

v_call: TRBV10-1
j_call: TRBJ2-7
d_call: .
clone_size: .
cdr3_length: 13
cdr3_aa: CASSDHPRGEQYF
cdr3_nt: TGCGCCAGCAGTGACCACCCTAGGGGCGAGCAGTACTTC

v_call: TRBV11-2
j_call: TRBJ2-3
d_call: .
clone_size: .
cdr3_length: 15
cdr3_aa: CASSFVSSSTDTQYF
cdr3_nt: TGTGCCAGCAGCTTTGTGAGCTCGAGCACAGATACGCAGTATTTT

v_call: TRBV30
j_call: TRBJ2-2
d_call: TRBD1
clone_size: few
cdr3_length: 14
cdr3_aa: CAWSVIGGSGELFF
cdr3_nt: TGTGCCTGGAGTGTTATAGGGGGCTCCGGGGAGCTGTTTTTT

v_call: TRBV7-7
j_call: TRBJ2-3
d_call: TRBD2
clone_size: once
cdr3_length: 15
cdr3_aa: CASSLGLAVSDTQYF
cdr3_nt: TGTGCTAGCAGCTTGGGACTAGCGGTTTCTGATACGCAGTATTTT

v_call: TRBV6-1
j_call: TRBJ2-7
d_call: .
clone_size: .
cdr3_length: 14
cdr3_aa: CASSEGTTNYEQYF
cdr3_nt: TGTGCCAGCAGTGAAGGGACAACTAACTACGAGCAGTACTTC

v_call: TRBV15
j_call: TRBJ2-7
d_call: .
clone_size: .
cdr3_length: 14
cdr3_aa: CATSRGQSTYEQYF
cdr3_nt: TGTGCCACCAGCAGAGGACAGTCCACCTACGAGCAGTACTTC

v_call: TRBV7-3
j_call: TRBJ2-1
d_call: TRBD2
clone_size: few
cdr3_length: 14
cdr3_aa: CASSLGLAFDEQFF
cdr3_nt: TGTGCCAGCAGCCTGGGACTAGCATTTGATGAGCAGTTCTTC

v_call: TRBV7-6
j_call: TRBJ1-1
d_call: .
clone_size: .
cdr3_length: 13
cdr3_aa: CASSSTAWTEAFF
cdr3_nt: TGTGCCAGCAGCTCGACAGCTTGGACTGAAGCTTTCTTT

v_call: TRBV30
j_call: TRBJ2-1
d_call: .
clone_size: .
cdr3_length: 14
cdr3_aa: CAWSAGLAMNEQFF
cdr3_nt: TGTGCCTGGAGTGCCGGGCTAGCGATGAATGAGCAGTTCTTC

v_call: TRBV29-1
j_call: TRBJ1-1
d_call: .
clone_size: once
cdr3_length: 13
cdr3_aa: CSVIGTPNTEAFF
cdr3_nt: TGCAGCGTCATTGGGACACCGAACACTGAAGCTTTCTTT

v_call: TRBV6-5
j_call: TRBJ2-1
d_call: .
clone_size: .
cdr3_length: 15
cdr3_aa: CASSQRSTGRNEQFF
cdr3_nt: TGTGCCAGCAGTCAAAGATCCACAGGGCGCAATGAGCAGTTCTTC

v_call: TRBV27
j_call: TRBJ2-7
d_call: .
clone_size: few
cdr3_length: 14
cdr3_aa: CASSLDRDSYEQYF
cdr3_nt: TGTGCCAGCAGTTTAGATCGGGACTCCTACGAGCAGTACTTC

v_call: TRBV18
j_call: TRBJ2-1
d_call: TRBD1
clone_size: .
cdr3_length: 16
cdr3_aa: CASSPFLPGQNNEQFF
cdr3_nt: TGTGCCAGCTCACCCTTTCTCCCGGGACAGAACAATGAGCAGTTCTTC

v_call: TRBV4-1
j_call: TRBJ2-5
d_call: TRBD2
clone_size: once
cdr3_length: 16
cdr3_aa: CASSPLSGRAGETQYF
cdr3_nt: TGCGCCAGCAGCCCCCTAAGCGGGAGGGCCGGTGAGACCCAGTACTTC

v_call: TRBV7-8
j_call: TRBJ2-1
d_call: TRBD2
clone_size: .
cdr3_length: 16
cdr3_aa: CASSLIGRGGYNEQFF
cdr3_nt: TGTGCCAGCAGCTTAATAGGGAGGGGAGGCTACAATGAGCAGTTCTTC

v_call: TRBV30
j_call: TRBJ1-2
d_call: .
clone_size: .
cdr3_length: 14
cdr3_aa: CARSGYRVNYGYTF
cdr3_nt: TGTGCCCGGAGTGGTTACAGGGTTAACTATGGCTACACCTTC

v_call: TRBV28
j_call: TRBJ2-2
d_call: TRBD2
clone_size: once
cdr3_length: 16
cdr3_aa: CASSTTSGRRGGELFF
cdr3_nt: TGTGCCAGCAGCACTACTAGCGGGCGTCGCGGCGGGGAGCTGTTTTTT

v_call: TRBV5-1
j_call: TRBJ2-3
d_call: TRBD2
clone_size: .
cdr3_length: 19
cdr3_aa: CASSFTGTSGETSTDTQYF
cdr3_nt: TGCGCCAGCAGCTTTACCGGGACTAGCGGGGAAACTAGCACAGATACGCAGTATTTT

v_call: TRBV14
j_call: TRBJ1-6
d_call: TRBD1
clone_size: .
cdr3_length: 16
cdr3_aa: CASSQDLGQGGSPLHF
cdr3_nt: TGTGCCAGCAGCCAAGATTTGGGACAGGGGGGATCACCCCTCCACTTT

v_call: TRBV28
j_call: TRBJ1-5
d_call: .
clone_size: once
cdr3_length: 15
cdr3_aa: CASSYRDTGNQPQHF
cdr3_nt: TGTGCCAGCAGTTACAGGGATACGGGCAATCAGCCCCAGCATTTT

v_call: TRBV15
j_call: TRBJ1-6
d_call: .
clone_size: few
cdr3_length: 13
cdr3_aa: CATSSQDSSPLHF
cdr3_nt: TGTGCCACCAGCAGCCAGGATAGTTCACCCCTCCACTTT

v_call: TRBV5-6
j_call: TRBJ2-7
d_call: .
clone_size: .
cdr3_length: 11
cdr3_aa: CASSTGNEQYF
cdr3_nt: TGTGCCAGCAGCACAGGAAACGAGCAGTACTTC

v_call: TRBV19
j_call: TRBJ2-2
d_call: .
clone_size: .
cdr3_length: 14
cdr3_aa: CASSIGQNTGELFF
cdr3_nt: TGTGCCAGTAGTATAGGACAGAACACCGGGGAGCTGTTTTTT

v_call: TRBV11-2
j_call: TRBJ2-5
d_call: .
clone_size: .
cdr3_length: 13
cdr3_aa: CASSLSGVETQYF
cdr3_nt: TGTGCCAGCAGCTTATCAGGGGTGGAGACCCAGTACTTC

v_call: TRBV2
j_call: TRBJ1-6
d_call: TRBD1
clone_size: .
cdr3_length: 14
cdr3_aa: CASMGTGESSPLHF
cdr3_nt: TGTGCCAGCATGGGGACAGGGGAAAGTTCACCCCTCCACTTT

v_call: TRBV5-1
j_call: TRBJ1-3
d_call: .
clone_size: .
cdr3_length: 14
cdr3_aa: CASSWEHSGNTIYF
cdr3_nt: TGCGCCAGCAGCTGGGAGCACTCTGGAAACACCATATATTTT

v_call: TRBV9
j_call: TRBJ2-3
d_call: .
clone_size: .
cdr3_length: 15
cdr3_aa: CASSKGLVSTDTQYF
cdr3_nt: TGTGCCAGCAGTAAAGGACTGGTCAGCACAGATACGCAGTATTTT

v_call: TRBV10-3
j_call: TRBJ2-6
d_call: TRBD2
clone_size: few
cdr3_length: 18
cdr3_aa: CASAITPSGRSGANVLTF
cdr3_nt: TGTGCCAGCGCCATCACTCCTAGCGGGAGATCTGGGGCCAACGTCCTGACTTTC

v_call: TRBV28
j_call: TRBJ1-4
d_call: .
clone_size: .
cdr3_length: 13
cdr3_aa: CASSQHLNEKLFF
cdr3_nt: TGTGCCAGCAGCCAACACCTGAATGAAAAACTGTTTTTT

v_call: TRBV30
j_call: TRBJ1-5
d_call: TRBD1
clone_size: .
cdr3_length: 14
cdr3_aa: CAWSKGTGNQPQHF
cdr3_nt: TGTGCCTGGAGCAAGGGGACAGGCAATCAGCCCCAGCATTTT

v_call: TRBV5-4
j_call: TRBJ2-7
d_call: TRBD2
clone_size: .
cdr3_length: 18
cdr3_aa: CASSLGLAGGPSSYEQYF
cdr3_nt: TGTGCCAGCAGCTTGGGACTAGCGGGAGGCCCTAGCTCCTACGAGCAGTACTTC

v_call: TRBV6-5
j_call: TRBJ2-7
d_call: .
clone_size: few
cdr3_length: 15
cdr3_aa: CASRPTLSGWVEQYF
cdr3_nt: TGTGCCAGCAGACCCACCCTTTCGGGGTGGGTGGAGCAGTACTTC